Below are 5 T cell receptor beta chains sequenced from a single sample in a study of blood T cell repertoires in COVID-19. Some clones are missing from TCRdb's copy, which holds only in-frame ones; the method was immunoSEQ multiplex PCR. The repertoire has roughly 250,000 clones, more than 80% of them found once; the top ten carry 5.5%. Input material: peripheral blood. Receptor source: a human donor in a cohort sampled during active COVID-19.

In nucleotides, the CDR3 is TGTGCCAGCACTCGACAGATTAATGAAAAACTGTTTTTT. The encoded protein is CASTRQINEKLFF. The chain carries TRBV12-3 or TRBV12-4 and TRBJ1-4; tentative D call: TRBD1 (5 bases). The CDR3 length is 13 residues. Trimming removed 7 bases at V and 4 bases at J, with 10 bases between.

In this sample, this clone turned up once. This chain uses TRBV4-1 with TRBJ2-2, with a weak D call TRBD1 (8 bases). Germline CDR1 is MGHRA and CDR2 is YSYEKL. This CDR3 region has 15 residues. Deletions cut 0 bases from V and 7 bases from J, with 12 bases between. The CDR3 protein is CASSQETGEGGELFF. DNA of the CDR3: TGCGCCAGCAGCCAAGAGACAGGGGAGGGCGGGGAGCTGTTTTTT.

This clone was found once. The CDR3 region is CAGGETQYF. In nucleotides, the CDR3 is TGCGCCGGAGGTGAGACCCAGTACTTC. V gene TRBV23-1 combines with J gene TRBJ2-5; perhaps TRBD2 as D (5 bases). TRBV23-1 is flagged as an ORF with uncertain function. V lost 11 bases and J lost 5, with 6 bases in between. The CDR3 spans 9 residues.

The J gene is TRBJ2-1, the V gene TRBV28; 7 bases line up with TRBD2. The V segment lost 5 bases and the J segment 2 bases; nucleotides outside the gene matches: 6. Germline CDR1 MDHEN, CDR2 SYDVKM. CDR3 length: 15 amino acids. CDR3 nucleotide sequence: TGTGCCAGCAGTATCATTAGCGGGCCCTACAATGAGCAGTTCTTC. It yields the protein CASSIISGPYNEQFF.

The genes are TRBV28 and TRBJ2-1, with D possibly matching TRBD1 (6 bases). CDR1 and CDR2 from the germline V gene are MDHEN and SYDVKM. Trimming took 1 base from V and 0 from J, leaving 13 bases between them. This CDR3 has 17 amino acids. The CDR3 DNA follows: TGTGCCAGCAGTTTATTCTCCGGGACAAACTCCTACAATGAGCAGTTCTTC. Translation: CASSLFSGTNSYNEQFF. Together with reference TRBV28 and TRBJ2-1, the CDR3 gives the full variable domain: DVKVTQSSRYLVKRTGEKVFLECVQDMDHENMFWYRQDPGLGLRLIYFSYDVKMKEKGDIPEGYSVSREKKERFSLILESASTNQTSMYLCASSLFSGTNSYNEQFFGPGTRLTVL.